The 5 T cell receptor beta chains given below trace back to one sample, sequenced in a study of blood T cell repertoires in COVID-19. Some clones are missing from TCRdb's copy, which holds only in-frame ones; the method was immunoSEQ multiplex PCR. This sample has 59,000 or so clones, with approximately 80% found just once. Sequencing was performed on peripheral blood. The receptors were gathered from a woman of 80 years or more with active or convalescent COVID-19.

The chain couples TRBV4-3 to TRBJ1-3, with 7 bases fitting TRBD1. CDR1 and CDR2 (germline): LGHNA, YSLEER. The V segment lost 5 bases and the J segment 3 bases; nucleotides outside the gene matches: 7. The CDR3 covers 15 residues. CDR3 region: CASSETGLVGNTIYF. In DNA form, the CDR3 reads TGCGCCAGCAGCGAGACAGGGTTGGTTGGAAACACCATATATTTT.

The DNA for the CDR3 is TGTGCCAGCAGTTCACCACAGGGGGTGCAGTACTTC. It is translated as CASSSPQGVQYF. This chain joins TRBV28 and TRBJ2-7; 8 nucleotides match TRBD1. CDR1 and CDR2 (germline): MDHEN, SYDVKM. The CDR3 runs to 12 residues. The junction had 5 bases not matched to a gene; V was cut back by 4 bases and J by 9 bases. Variable domain in full (rest from reference TRBV28 and TRBJ2-7): DVKVTQSSRYLVKRTGEKVFLECVQDMDHENMFWYRQDPGLGLRLIYFSYDVKMKEKGDIPEGYSVSREKKERFSLILESASTNQTSMYLCASSSPQGVQYFGPGTRLTVT.

V is TRBV7-2 and J is TRBJ2-1; 10 bases match TRBD2. CDR3 length equals 18 residues. Germline loops: CDR1 SGHTA, CDR2 FQGNSA. V lost 1 base to trimming and J lost 0 bases; unmatched junction nucleotides: 6. This CDR3 reads CASSLGTSGRSSYNEQFF. CDR3 DNA sequence: TGTGCCAGCAGCTTAGGGACTAGCGGTCGTAGCTCCTACAATGAGCAGTTCTTC.

This chain connects TRBV5-4 to TRBJ2-3; TRBD2 matches at 13 bases. Germline CDR1 SGHNT, CDR2 YYREEE (reference sequence). The CDR3 has 17 amino acids. V lost 2 bases, J lost 4 bases, and 7 bases stayed unmatched. CDR3 nucleotides: TGTGCCAGCAGCTTTAGTCGGACTAGCGGGGGCCCAGATACGCAGTATTTT. Protein sequence: CASSFSRTSGGPDTQYF. Variable domain in full (rest from reference TRBV5-4 and TRBJ2-3): ETGVTQSPTHLIKTRGQQVTLRCSSQSGHNTVSWYQQALGQGPQFIFQYYREEENGRGNFPPRFSGLQFPNYSSELNVNALELDDSALYLCASSFSRTSGGPDTQYFGPGTRLTVL.

The chain employs TRBV11-2 and TRBJ2-2, with 9 bases matching TRBD2. This CDR3 contains 19 residues. V dropped 1 base and J dropped 0; count of bases not matched to a gene: 9. The V gene's germline CDR1 is SGHAT and CDR2 FQNNGV. The DNA for the CDR3 is TGTGCCAGCAGCTTAGTGCCCGCAGCGGGGGGTGCGAACACCGGGGAGCTGTTTTTT. Protein: CASSLVPAAGGANTGELFF.